The entry that follows covers one T cell receptor (beta chain) sequence. Its antigen remains unidentified. In the PCR, 60 Vbeta and 13 Jbeta primers were used. Clones were sequenced by immunoSEQ multiplex PCR, and TCRdb holds only the in-frame ones, with some missing. Here the sample spans around 100,000 clones, around three quarters being singletons. The data were obtained in a study of cytomegalovirus exposure and HLA in healthy donors. Background on the study: From 150 million to 200 million T cells, an earlier analysis saw approximately 110 million unique TCR beta sequences.

Germline CDR1 is SGHTS and CDR2 is YDEGEE. V lost 2 bases to trimming and J lost 1 base, with 9 bases between them. The length of the CDR3 is 14 residues. The study's findings and limits: Donor immune exposure was known only as CMV serostatus. Segments of the TCR beta V type were, in most cases, productive about 87% or about 30% of the time in an earlier analysis.

The chain uses TRBV5-8 and TRBJ2-5; the D is unclear. This TCR came from a woman between 35 and 50 years old in good health and CMV-seropositive. Source material: PBMCs. This CDR3 reads CASSLYSSQETQYF. Written as DNA, the CDR3 is TGTGCCAGCAGCTTATATTCCAGCCAAGAGACCCAGTACTTC. The full variable domain, completed using reference TRBV5-8 and TRBJ2-5, is EAGVTQSPTHLIKTRGQQATLRCSPISGHTSVYWYQQALGLGLQFLLWYDEGEERNRGNFPPRFSGRQFPNYSSELNVNALELEDSALYLCASSLYSSQETQYFGPGTRLLVL.